The clone carrying this TCR beta chain has a handful of counts. Antigen unknown. The data stem from a study of T-cell reconstitution after alpha-beta-depleted transplantation in children. Notes on the study in general: It was reported that alpha-beta T cells came from several hundred expanded graft clones (about two months after transplant). Fresh T-cell production supplied most of the T-cell counts and diversity seen one year after transplant. Day-60 TCRbeta diversity that was high in some patients was derived from surviving recipient T cells and thymic progenitors.

The TCRbeta library incorporated unique molecular identifiers. MiXCR, applied by TCRdb to the PCR reads, yields one record per CDR3 protein. The sample consists of a few hundred thousand distinct CDR3 sequences, roughly 16% of them appearing once. V was pared by 5 bases and J by 7 bases, with 5 bases of the junction left unmatched. The CDR3 consists of 14 residues. J is TRBJ2-1 and V is TRBV12-3 or TRBV12-4; TRBD1 agrees at 10 bases. The origin of this receptor is a boy in the first two years of life who had a stem cell transplant for Wiskott-Aldrich syndrome, so the T cells may come from the graft donor. This material consisted of PBMCs, mostly from graft donor cells, taken 360 days after TCRalphabeta/CD19-depleted stem cell transplant. The CDR3 DNA follows: TGTGCCAGCAGTGCCGGGACAGGGGTGAATGAGCAGTTCTTC. This gives the protein CASSAGTGVNEQFF.